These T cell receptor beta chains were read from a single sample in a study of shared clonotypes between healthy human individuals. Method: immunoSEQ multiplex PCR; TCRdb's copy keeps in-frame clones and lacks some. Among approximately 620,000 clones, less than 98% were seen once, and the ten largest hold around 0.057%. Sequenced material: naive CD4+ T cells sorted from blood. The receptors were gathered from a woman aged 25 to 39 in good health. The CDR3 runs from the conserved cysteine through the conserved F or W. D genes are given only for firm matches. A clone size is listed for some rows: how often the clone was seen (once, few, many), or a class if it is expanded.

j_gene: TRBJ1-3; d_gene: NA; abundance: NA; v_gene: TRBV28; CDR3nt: TGTGCCAGCAGTTGGGATGAGTCTGGAAACACCATATATTTT; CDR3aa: CASSWDESGNTIYF
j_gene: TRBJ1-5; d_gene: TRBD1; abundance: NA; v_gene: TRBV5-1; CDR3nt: TGCGCCAGCAGCGATGGGACAGGGCCGAATCAGCCCCAGCATTTT; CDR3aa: CASSDGTGPNQPQHF
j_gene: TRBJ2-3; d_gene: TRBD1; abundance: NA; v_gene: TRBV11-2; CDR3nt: TGTGCCAGCAGCTTCTACGAGGGGGCCAGGGATACGCAGTATTTT; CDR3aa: CASSFYEGARDTQYF
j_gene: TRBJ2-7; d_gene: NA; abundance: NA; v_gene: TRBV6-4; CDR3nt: TGTGCCAGCAGCAGACGCGACCGGGACTCCGCCTACGAGCAGTACTTC; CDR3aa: CASSRRDRDSAYEQYF
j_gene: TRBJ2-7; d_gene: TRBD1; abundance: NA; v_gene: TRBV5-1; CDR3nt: TGCGCCAGCAGCTTGGTGACAGGGGGCCCCTACGAGCAGTACTTC; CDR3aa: CASSLVTGGPYEQYF
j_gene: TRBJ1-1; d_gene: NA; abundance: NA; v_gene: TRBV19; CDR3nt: TGTGCCAGTAGTAGAGGGTCTGAAGCTTTCTTT; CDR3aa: CASSRGSEAFF
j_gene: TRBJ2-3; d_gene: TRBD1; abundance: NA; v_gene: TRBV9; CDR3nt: TGTGCCAGCAGCAACACAGGGGCGTCCACAGATACGCAGTATTTT; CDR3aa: CASSNTGASTDTQYF
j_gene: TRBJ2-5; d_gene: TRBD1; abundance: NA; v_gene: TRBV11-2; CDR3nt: TGTGCCAGCAGCTTAGACAGAGGGACAGGGGGCGCGAAGACCCAGTACTTC; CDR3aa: CASSLDRGTGGAKTQYF
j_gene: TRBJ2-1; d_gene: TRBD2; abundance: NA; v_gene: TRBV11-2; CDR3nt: TGTGCCAGCAGCCCGGGACTAGGGGCATTCGGGGAGCAGTTCTTC; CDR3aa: CASSPGLGAFGEQFF
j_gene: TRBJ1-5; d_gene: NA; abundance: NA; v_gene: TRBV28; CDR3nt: TGTGCCAGCCTTTCGACGGATCAGCCCCAGCATTTT; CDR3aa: CASLSTDQPQHF
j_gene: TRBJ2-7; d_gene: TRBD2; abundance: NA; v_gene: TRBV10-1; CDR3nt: TGCGCCAGCAGTACTGAGCGGGACTCCTACGAGCAGTACTTC; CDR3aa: CASSTERDSYEQYF
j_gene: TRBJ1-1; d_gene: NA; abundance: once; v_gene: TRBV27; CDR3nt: TGTGCCAGCATCGCTCAGCCGAACACTGAAGCTTTCTTT; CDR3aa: CASIAQPNTEAFF
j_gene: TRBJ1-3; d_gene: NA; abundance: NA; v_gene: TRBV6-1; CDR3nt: TGTGCCAGCAGTGAAGCGCCTCAGATTTTACTTGGAAACACCATATATTTT; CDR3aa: CASSEAPQILLGNTIYF
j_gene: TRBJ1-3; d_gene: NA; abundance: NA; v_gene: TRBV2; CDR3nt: TGTGCCAGCAGTGAAGCGCTTAAGGGGAACACCATATATTTT; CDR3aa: CASSEALKGNTIYF
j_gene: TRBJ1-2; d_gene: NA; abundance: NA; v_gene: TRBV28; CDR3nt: TGTGCCAGCAGTCCCGAAAGGGACGGCGGCTATGGCTACACCTTC; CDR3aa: CASSPERDGGYGYTF
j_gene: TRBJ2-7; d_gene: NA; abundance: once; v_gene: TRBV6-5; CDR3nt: TGTGCCAGCAGTTATACCGCGTACTCCTCCTACGAGCAGTACTTC; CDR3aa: CASSYTAYSSYEQYF
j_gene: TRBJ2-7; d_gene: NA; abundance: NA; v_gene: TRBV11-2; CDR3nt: TGTGCCAGCAGCCCCTCTAGTTGGTCGGGGCTCCCTCACGAGCAGTACTTC; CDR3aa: CASSPSSWSGLPHEQYF
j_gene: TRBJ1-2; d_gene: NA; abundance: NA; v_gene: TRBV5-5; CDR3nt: TGTGCCAGCAGTCCCCCTACCTCAGGGCCCCGGGGCTATGGCTACACCTTC; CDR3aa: CASSPPTSGPRGYGYTF
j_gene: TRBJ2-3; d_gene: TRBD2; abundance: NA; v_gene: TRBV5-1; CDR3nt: TGCGCCAGCAGCTCGGGGGGACTAGCTCCAGATACGCAGTATTTT; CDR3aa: CASSSGGLAPDTQYF
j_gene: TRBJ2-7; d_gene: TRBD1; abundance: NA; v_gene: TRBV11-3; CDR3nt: TGTGCCAGCAGCTTTGATTCCGGGACAGGTCTCTACGAGCAGTACTTC; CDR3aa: CASSFDSGTGLYEQYF
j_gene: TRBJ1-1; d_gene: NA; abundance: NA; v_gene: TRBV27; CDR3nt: TGTGCCAGCAGCCAAGGTGGGTTCCGGGGCACTGAAGCTTTCTTT; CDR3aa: CASSQGGFRGTEAFF
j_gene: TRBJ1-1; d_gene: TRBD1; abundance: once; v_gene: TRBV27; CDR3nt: TGTGCCAGCAGCCAATTGGGACAGGCGAACACTGAAGCTTTCTTT; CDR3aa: CASSQLGQANTEAFF
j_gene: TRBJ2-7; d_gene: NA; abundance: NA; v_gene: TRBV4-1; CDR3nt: TGCGCCAGCAGCCAAACCCCAGACAGTACGTTATACGAGCAGTACTTC; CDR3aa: CASSQTPDSTLYEQYF
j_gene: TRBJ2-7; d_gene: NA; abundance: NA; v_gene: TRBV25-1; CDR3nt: TGTGCCAGCAGAGGGGGAACCTACGAGCAGTACTTC; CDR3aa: CASRGGTYEQYF
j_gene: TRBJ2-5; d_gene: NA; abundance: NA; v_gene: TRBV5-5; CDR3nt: TGTGCCAGCAGCTTTGTAGGGGTCGAGACCCAGTACTTC; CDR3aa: CASSFVGVETQYF
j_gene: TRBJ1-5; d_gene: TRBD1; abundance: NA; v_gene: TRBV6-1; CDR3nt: TGTGCCAGCAGCAGGGGGAGCAATCAGCCCCAGCATTTT; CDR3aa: CASSRGSNQPQHF
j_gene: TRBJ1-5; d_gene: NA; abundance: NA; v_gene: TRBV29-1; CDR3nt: TGCAGCGTACTAGGGGACGGACCCAATCAGCCCCAGCATTTT; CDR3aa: CSVLGDGPNQPQHF
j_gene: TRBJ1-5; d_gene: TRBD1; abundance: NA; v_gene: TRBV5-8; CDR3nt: TGTGCCAGCAGCAACAGGGGTTATGGTCAGCCCCAGCATTTT; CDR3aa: CASSNRGYGQPQHF
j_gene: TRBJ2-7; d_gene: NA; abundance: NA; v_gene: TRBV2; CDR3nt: TGTGCCAGCAGTGCGGGACTTCCCTACGAGCAGTACTTC; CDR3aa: CASSAGLPYEQYF
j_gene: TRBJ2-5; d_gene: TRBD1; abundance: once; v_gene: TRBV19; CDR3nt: TGTGCCAGTAGTTCCCAGGGGGCGAGTTCAGGGGAGACCCAGTACTTC; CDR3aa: CASSSQGASSGETQYF
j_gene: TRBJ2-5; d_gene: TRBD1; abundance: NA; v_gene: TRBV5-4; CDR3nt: TGTGCCAGCAGCCGGGGACAGACACAAGAGACCCAGTACTTC; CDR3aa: CASSRGQTQETQYF
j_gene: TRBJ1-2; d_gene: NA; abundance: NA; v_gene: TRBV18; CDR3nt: TGTGCCAGCTCACCAGAATACCTCCTGGACAGACCTAAGACCTTC; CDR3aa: CASSPEYLLDRPKTF
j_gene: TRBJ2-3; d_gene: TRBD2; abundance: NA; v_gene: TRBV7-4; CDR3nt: TGTGCCAGCAGCCCCGAGCGGGAGATTCGATATACGCAGTATTTT; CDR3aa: CASSPEREIRYTQYF
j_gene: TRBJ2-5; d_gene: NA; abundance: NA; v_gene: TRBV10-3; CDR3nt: TGTGCCATCAGTTTGGGGGCCGGAGAGACCCAGTACTTC; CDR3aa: CAISLGAGETQYF
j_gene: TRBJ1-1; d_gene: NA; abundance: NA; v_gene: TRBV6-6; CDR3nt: TGTGCCAGCAGTAACTCCGCACAGGCCCGACCCACTGAAGCTTTCTTT; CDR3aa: CASSNSAQARPTEAFF
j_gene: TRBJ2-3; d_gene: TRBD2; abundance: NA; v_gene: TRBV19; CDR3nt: TGTGCCAGTAGTATAAACGGACTAGCGGGAGTCCCAGATACGCAGTATTTT; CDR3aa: CASSINGLAGVPDTQYF
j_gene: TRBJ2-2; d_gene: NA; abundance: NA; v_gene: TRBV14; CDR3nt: TGTGCCAGCAGCCGAAGGGGTGGGGGCTCTGCGAACACCGGGGAGCTGTTTTTT; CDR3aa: CASSRRGGGSANTGELFF
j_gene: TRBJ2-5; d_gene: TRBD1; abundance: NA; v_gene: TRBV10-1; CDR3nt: TGCGCCAGCGTGGGCAGGGGGTGGTGGGAGACCCAGTACTTC; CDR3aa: CASVGRGWWETQYF
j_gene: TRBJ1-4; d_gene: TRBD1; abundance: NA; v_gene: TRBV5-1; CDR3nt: TGCGCCAGCAGCTTGGTGGGACAGGGTTCTGAAAAACTGTTTTTT; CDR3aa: CASSLVGQGSEKLFF
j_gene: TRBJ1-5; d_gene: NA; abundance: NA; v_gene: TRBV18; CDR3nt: TGTGCCAGCTCACCAGGGACGGTCGAGGGAAATCAGCCCCAGCATTTT; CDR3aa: CASSPGTVEGNQPQHF
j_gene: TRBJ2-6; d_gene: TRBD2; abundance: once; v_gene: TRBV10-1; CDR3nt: TGCGCCAGCAGTGCGGGTAGCGGGAGGACTGGGGCCAACGTCCTGACTTTC; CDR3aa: CASSAGSGRTGANVLTF
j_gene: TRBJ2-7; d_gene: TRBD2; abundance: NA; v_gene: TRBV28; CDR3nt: TGTGCCAGCAGGCCGGGACTAGCGGCCTACGAGCAGTACTTC; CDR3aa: CASRPGLAAYEQYF
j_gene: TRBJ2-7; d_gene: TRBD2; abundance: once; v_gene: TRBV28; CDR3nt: TGTGCCAGCAGCGCCCCGACTAGCGGGAGTAAGGAGCAGTACTTC; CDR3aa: CASSAPTSGSKEQYF
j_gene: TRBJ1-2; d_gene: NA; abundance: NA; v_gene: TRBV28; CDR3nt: TGTGCCAGCATCACTCAGGGGCTCTATGGCTACACCTTC; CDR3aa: CASITQGLYGYTF
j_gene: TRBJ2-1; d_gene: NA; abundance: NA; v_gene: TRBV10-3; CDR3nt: TGTGCCATCAGTGACATAAGCGGGAATGAGCAGTTCTTC; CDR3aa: CAISDISGNEQFF
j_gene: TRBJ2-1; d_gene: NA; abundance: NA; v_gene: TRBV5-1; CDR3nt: TGCGCCAGCAGCTTGGATAGCGGCCCCGGGGGTAGGAAAAATGAGCAGTTCTTC; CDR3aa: CASSLDSGPGGRKNEQFF
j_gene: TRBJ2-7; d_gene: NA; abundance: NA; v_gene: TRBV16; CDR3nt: TGTGCCAGCAGCCAATCACTCTACGAGCAGTACTTC; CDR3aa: CASSQSLYEQYF
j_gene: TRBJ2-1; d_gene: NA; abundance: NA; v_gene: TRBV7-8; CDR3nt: TGTGCCAGCAGCCGTGAGCGGGTGCCAAACAATGAGCAGTTCTTC; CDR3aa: CASSRERVPNNEQFF
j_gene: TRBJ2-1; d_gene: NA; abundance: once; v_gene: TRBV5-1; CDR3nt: TGCGCCAGCAGCAGGAGCTCGGTCAACAATGAGCAGTTCTTC; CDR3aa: CASSRSSVNNEQFF
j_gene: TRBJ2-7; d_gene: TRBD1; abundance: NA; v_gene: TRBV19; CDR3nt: TGTGCCAGTAGTGCCCCATACCGGGACAGCTCCTACGAGCAGTACTTC; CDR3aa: CASSAPYRDSSYEQYF
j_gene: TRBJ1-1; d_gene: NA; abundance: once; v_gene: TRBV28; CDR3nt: TGTGCCAGCAGACAGCAGGGCAATGAAGCTTTCTTT; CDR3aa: CASRQQGNEAFF
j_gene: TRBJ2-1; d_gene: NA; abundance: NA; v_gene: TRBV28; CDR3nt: TGTGCCAGCACCTTGGGGGCTAGTCTGTCCTACAATGAGCAGTTCTTC; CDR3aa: CASTLGASLSYNEQFF
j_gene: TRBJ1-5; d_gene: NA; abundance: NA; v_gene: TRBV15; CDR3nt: TGTGCCACCAGCAGAGGGGACATCAATCAGCCCCAGCATTTT; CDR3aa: CATSRGDINQPQHF
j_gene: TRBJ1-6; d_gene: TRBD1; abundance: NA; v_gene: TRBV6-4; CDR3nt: TGTGCCAGCAGTGAACAGGGGGTGATTGATTCACCCCTCCACTTT; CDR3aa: CASSEQGVIDSPLHF
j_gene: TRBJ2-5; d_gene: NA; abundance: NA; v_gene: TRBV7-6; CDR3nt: TGTGCCAGCAGCTTAGTCAGGTTGGAGACCCAGTACTTC; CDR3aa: CASSLVRLETQYF